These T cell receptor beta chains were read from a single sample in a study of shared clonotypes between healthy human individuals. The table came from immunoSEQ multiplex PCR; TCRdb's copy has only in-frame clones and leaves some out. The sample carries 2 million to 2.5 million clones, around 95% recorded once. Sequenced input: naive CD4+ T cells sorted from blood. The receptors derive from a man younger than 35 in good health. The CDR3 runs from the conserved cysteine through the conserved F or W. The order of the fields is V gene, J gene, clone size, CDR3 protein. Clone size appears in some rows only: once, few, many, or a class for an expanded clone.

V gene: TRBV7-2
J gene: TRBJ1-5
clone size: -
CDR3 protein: CASSLTSGQFNQPQHF

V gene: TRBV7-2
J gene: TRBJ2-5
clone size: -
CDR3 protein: CASSSQETQYF

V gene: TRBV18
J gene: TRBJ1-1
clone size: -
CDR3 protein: CASSPTTGGLNTEAFF

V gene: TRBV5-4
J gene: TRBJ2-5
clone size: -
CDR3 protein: CASSHRLAQETQYF

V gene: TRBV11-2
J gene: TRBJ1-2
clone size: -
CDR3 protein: CASSLLGGIGYTF

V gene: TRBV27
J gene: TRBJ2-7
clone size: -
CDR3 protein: CASGRVGRALYEQYF

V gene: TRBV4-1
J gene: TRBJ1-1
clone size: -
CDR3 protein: CASSGLNTEAFF

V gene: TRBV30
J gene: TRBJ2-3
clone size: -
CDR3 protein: CAWSRTGNRDTQYF

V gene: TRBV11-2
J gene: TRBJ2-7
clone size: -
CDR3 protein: CASSFTRGTYEQYF

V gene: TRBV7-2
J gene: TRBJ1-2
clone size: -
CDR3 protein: CASSLGWGQGIGLTIGYTF

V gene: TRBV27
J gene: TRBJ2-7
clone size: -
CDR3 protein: CASSLNSPYEQYF

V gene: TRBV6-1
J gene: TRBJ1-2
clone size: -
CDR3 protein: CASSEMAVMDYGYTF

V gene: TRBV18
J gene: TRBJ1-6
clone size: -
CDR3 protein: CASSPPEGYNSPLHF

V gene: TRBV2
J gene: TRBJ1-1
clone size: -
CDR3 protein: CASTKTDVNTEAFF

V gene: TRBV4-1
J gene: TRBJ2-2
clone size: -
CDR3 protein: CASSHPPGSQTGELFF

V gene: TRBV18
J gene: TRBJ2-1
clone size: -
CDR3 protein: CASSPQGTGYNEQFF

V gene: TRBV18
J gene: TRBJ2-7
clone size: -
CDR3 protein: CASSPPGGYYEQYF

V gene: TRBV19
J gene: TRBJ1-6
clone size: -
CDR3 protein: CASSATVGGSPLHF

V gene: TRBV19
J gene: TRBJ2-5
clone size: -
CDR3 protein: CASSIRGTQYF

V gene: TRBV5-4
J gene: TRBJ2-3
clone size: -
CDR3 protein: CASRAGTGFTDTQYF

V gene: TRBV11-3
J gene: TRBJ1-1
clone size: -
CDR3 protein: CASSLGSGPNTEAFF

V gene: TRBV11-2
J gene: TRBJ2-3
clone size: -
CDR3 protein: CASSLAMGGKGTDTQYF

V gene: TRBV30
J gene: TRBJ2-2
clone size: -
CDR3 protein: CAWSGGLFTGELFF

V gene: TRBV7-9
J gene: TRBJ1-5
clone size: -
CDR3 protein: CASSLDVQPQHF

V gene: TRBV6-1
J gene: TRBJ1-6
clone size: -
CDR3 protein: CASSENMTPLHF

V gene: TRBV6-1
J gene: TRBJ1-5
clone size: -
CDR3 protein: CASSSWTGSNQPQHF

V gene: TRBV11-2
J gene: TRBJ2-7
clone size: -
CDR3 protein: CASSSWGQTYEQYF

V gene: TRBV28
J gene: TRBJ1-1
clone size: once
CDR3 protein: CASLRSTEAFF

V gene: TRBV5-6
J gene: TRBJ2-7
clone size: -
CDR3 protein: CASSWTGGKQYF

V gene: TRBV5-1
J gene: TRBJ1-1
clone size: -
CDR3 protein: CASSFNLGNQGAMTEAFF

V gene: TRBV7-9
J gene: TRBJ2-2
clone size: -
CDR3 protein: CASSSTMRGNTGELFF

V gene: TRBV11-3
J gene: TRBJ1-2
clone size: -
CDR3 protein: CASSLVGGSIDGYTF

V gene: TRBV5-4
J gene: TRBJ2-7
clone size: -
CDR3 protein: CASSPGLGGYEQYF

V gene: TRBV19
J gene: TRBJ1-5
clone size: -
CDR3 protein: CASSIGGRQPQHF

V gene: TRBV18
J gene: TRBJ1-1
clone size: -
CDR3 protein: CASSLTGQGIDVNTEAFF

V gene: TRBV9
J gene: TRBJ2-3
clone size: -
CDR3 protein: CASSVEGTAVDTQYF

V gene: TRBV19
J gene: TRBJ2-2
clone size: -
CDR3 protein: CASSTVNSNTGELFF